A single T cell receptor (beta chain) is shown here with its context. These data come from a study of blood T cells in healthy people across ages. A sample-barcoded 5' primer and a J-beta primer mix were used in a second PCR of roughly 6 to 11 cycles. TCRdb reprocessed the 5' RACE reads via MiXCR and lists one record per CDR3 protein. The table shows about 1.4 million distinct CDR3 sequences, with around 59% occurring only once. The CDR3 contains 14 residues. Looked up from germline, CDR1 is DFQATT and CDR2 is SNEGSKA (reference sequence). V was clipped by 3 bases and J by 7 bases, with 18 bases between them.

Material: blood. The V call is TRBV20-1, the J call TRBJ2-5, with D possibly matching TRBD2 (6 bases). This sequence originates from a man younger than 30 in good health. The CDR3 reads CSASSGGGVWTQYF. The CDR3 DNA sequence: TGCAGTGCTAGTTCCGGCGGAGGGGTATGGACCCAGTACTTC.